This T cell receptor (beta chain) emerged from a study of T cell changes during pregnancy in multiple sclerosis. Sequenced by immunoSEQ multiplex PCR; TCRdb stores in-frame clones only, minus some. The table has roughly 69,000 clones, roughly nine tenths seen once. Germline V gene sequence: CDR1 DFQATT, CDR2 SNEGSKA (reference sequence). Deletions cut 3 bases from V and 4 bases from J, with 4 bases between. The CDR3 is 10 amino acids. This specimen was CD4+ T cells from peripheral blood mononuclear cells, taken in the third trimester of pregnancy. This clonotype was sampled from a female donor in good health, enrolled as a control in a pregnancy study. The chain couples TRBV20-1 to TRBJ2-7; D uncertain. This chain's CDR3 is CSASSYEQYF. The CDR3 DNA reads TGCAGTGCTAGTAGTTACGAGCAGTACTTC.